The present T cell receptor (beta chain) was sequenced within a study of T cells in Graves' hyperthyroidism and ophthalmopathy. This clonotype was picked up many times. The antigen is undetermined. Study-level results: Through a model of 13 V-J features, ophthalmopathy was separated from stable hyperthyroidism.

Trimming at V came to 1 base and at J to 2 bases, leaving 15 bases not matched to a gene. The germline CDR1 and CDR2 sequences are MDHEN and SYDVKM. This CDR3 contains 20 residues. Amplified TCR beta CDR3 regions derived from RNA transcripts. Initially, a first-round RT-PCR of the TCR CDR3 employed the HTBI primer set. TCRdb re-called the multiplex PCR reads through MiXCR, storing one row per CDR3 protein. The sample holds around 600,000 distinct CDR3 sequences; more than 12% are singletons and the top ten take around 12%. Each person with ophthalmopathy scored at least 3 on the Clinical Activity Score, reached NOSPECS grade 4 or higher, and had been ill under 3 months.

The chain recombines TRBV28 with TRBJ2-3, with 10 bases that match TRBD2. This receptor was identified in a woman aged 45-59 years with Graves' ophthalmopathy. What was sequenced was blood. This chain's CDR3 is CASSLSYKREGDLNTDTQYF. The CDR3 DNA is TGTGCCAGCAGTTTATCCTATAAGCGGGAGGGTGATCTGAACACAGATACGCAGTATTTT.